The sequence of this TCR beta chain was determined in a study of shared clonotypes between healthy human individuals. Overall study results and limits: Rarefaction indicated that sorted-subset sequencing remained incomplete although depth was large. Naive CD4 clonotypes were shared across several donors at roughly 5.3%. The donor pool, a small one, limited the genetic and exposure-history diversity represented.

Concerning this clone itself: What it recognizes is unknown.

Generated by immunoSEQ multiplex PCR, the TCRdb table keeps only in-frame clones and is missing some. Counted here are approximately 840,000 clones, approximately 96% occurring once; the ten biggest clones make up under 0.25%. Terminally differentiated effector memory CD45RA+ cells were excluded from the naive CD8 cells, which were CD45RO-negative and positively selected for CCR7. What was sequenced was naive CD8+ T cells sorted from blood. The receptor was derived from a man in his thirties or forties in good health.

CDR3 coding DNA: TGTGCCAGCAGCTTGATGGGACAGGGGGTGAGCCACTACGAGCAGTACTTC. Translated: CASSLMGQGVSHYEQYF. V is TRBV5-6 and J is TRBJ2-7; 11 bases are a match to TRBD1. The V gene's germline CDR1 is SGHDT and CDR2 YYEEEE. CDR3 size: 17 residues. V shed 1 base and J 3 bases; nucleotides not matched to a gene: 9.